The T cell receptor (beta chain) described here comes from a study of T-cell memory formation after mild COVID-19. Study information: The TCR clusters were mostly specific to one donor. Whole-study results and caveats: Detection of some responders pre-infection suggested pre-existing cross-reactive memory T cells participated.

Note on this clonotype: Its specificity is unknown.

Employing constant-segment primers, 5'RACE generated TCR alpha and TCR beta cDNA libraries bearing sample barcodes and UMIs. One entry per CDR3 protein results from TCRdb running MiXCR on the 5' RACE reads. The data contain about 410,000 distinct CDR3 sequences, about 22% of them singletons. Germline lookup yields CDR1 SGDLS and CDR2 YYNGEE. The CDR3 is 15 residues long. V was pared by 0 bases and J by 6 bases, with 6 bases of the junction left unmatched. Material for sequencing was PBMCs or a T cell subset sorted from them (not recorded which). This TCR derives from an adult woman who had mild COVID-19 (a few samples of this study predate the infection). Cell type and time point are not known. The rearrangement joins TRBV9 to TRBJ2-1; 7 bases are shared with TRBD2. The DNA of the CDR3 is TGTGCCAGCAGCGTAGATCTAGCGGCCGTCAATGAGCAGTTCTTC. Its translation: CASSVDLAAVNEQFF.